This TCR beta chain derives from a study of identical twins. General study results and limits: The more abundant beta clonotypes in cord blood had fewer insertions, and memory repertoires did not show this. There was more out-of-frame TCR alpha sharing in monozygotic twins than models estimated.

Comments on this clonotype: Its specificity is unknown.

MiXCR, run by TCRdb on the 5' RACE reads, gives a single entry per CDR3 protein. Of 1.5 million to 2 million distinct CDR3 sequences detected, about 31% appear once; the ten largest clones hold under 0.35%. The clonotype comes from a newborn girl in good health. The source material was cord blood.

CDR3 sequence reads: CASNEGQAADTQYF. In DNA form, the CDR3 reads TGTGCCAGCAACGAAGGACAGGCAGCAGATACGCAGTATTTT. The gene calls are TRBV5-8 and TRBJ2-3; TRBD1 aligns across 7 bases. The junction had 8 bases not matched to a gene; V was cut back by 6 bases and J by 4 bases. Per the germline V gene, CDR1 is SGHTS and CDR2 is YDEGEE. This CDR3 has 14 amino acids.